These T cell receptor beta chains were read from a single sample in a study of T cells in Graves' hyperthyroidism and ophthalmopathy. TCRdb passed the multiplex PCR reads through MiXCR, listing each CDR3 protein once. Of about 400,000 distinct CDR3 sequences detected, about 15% appear once; the ten largest clones hold around 13%. The specimen was blood. These receptor sequences come from a man aged 18 to 29 with Graves' ophthalmopathy. CDR3s include the opening cysteine and the closing phenylalanine or tryptophan. The D gene is left open where the match is weak. Some rows have no size entry. The others give once, few or many, or a class for an expanded clone.

D: -
J: TRBJ2-7
size: many
V: TRBV27
CDR3: CASSLSPTTYEQYF
DNA: TGTGCCAGCAGTTTGTCCCCCACAACCTACGAGCAGTACTTC

D: TRBD1
J: TRBJ1-2
size: few
V: TRBV27
CDR3: CANSQGQGYNYGYTF
DNA: TGTGCCAACAGTCAAGGACAGGGCTATAACTATGGCTACACCTTC

D: -
J: TRBJ1-5
size: -
V: TRBV20-1
CDR3: CSAKGINQPQHF
DNA: TGCAGTGCTAAGGGGATCAATCAGCCCCAGCATTTT

D: -
J: TRBJ1-1
size: -
V: TRBV5-1
CDR3: CASRFENTEAFF
DNA: TGCGCCAGCAGGTTCGAGAACACTGAAGCTTTCTTT

D: -
J: TRBJ2-7
size: many
V: TRBV30
CDR3: CAWSVGGAVPIEQYF
DNA: TGTGCCTGGAGTGTGGGGGGCGCGGTACCCATCGAGCAGTACTTC

D: -
J: TRBJ1-3
size: -
V: TRBV6-1
CDR3: CASSPDRSSGNTIYF
DNA: TGTGCCAGCAGCCCCGACAGGAGCTCTGGAAACACCATATATTTT

D: -
J: TRBJ2-7
size: many
V: TRBV20-1
CDR3: CSASGSYEQYF
DNA: TGCAGTGCTAGCGGGTCCTACGAGCAGTACTTC

D: -
J: TRBJ1-4
size: many
V: TRBV12-3/TRBV12-4
CDR3: CASSLSGPGEKLFF
DNA: TGTGCCAGCAGTTTATCGGGGCCGGGGGAAAAACTGTTTTTT

D: -
J: TRBJ2-3
size: many
V: TRBV7-9
CDR3: CASRSGTLNTDTQYF
DNA: TGTGCCAGCAGGTCCGGGACACTAAACACAGATACGCAGTATTTT

D: -
J: TRBJ2-7
size: many
V: TRBV5-1
CDR3: CASTPTRVAHEQYF
DNA: TGCGCCAGCACTCCAACGAGGGTTGCCCACGAGCAGTACTTC

D: -
J: TRBJ2-7
size: many
V: TRBV5-1
CDR3: CASSLDFYEQYF
DNA: TGCGCCAGCAGCTTGGACTTCTACGAGCAGTACTTC

D: -
J: TRBJ1-2
size: many
V: TRBV12-5
CDR3: CASGLVLQGSPNGYTF
DNA: TGTGCTAGTGGTTTGGTCCTTCAGGGTAGTCCTAATGGCTACACCTTC

D: -
J: TRBJ1-3
size: many
V: TRBV3-1
CDR3: CASSQNSDGTSGNTIYF
DNA: TGTGCCAGCAGCCAAAACTCGGACGGAACCTCTGGAAACACCATATATTTT